Shown below are 29 T cell receptor beta chains from a single sample sequenced in a study of STAT5B mutations in CD4+ large granular lymphocyte leukemia (dated by TCRdb to about 2022). Library method: the immunoSEQ multiplex PCR assay. The table was pulled from immuneACCESS by TCRdb, which kept in-frame rearrangements only. Such tables lose some clones; where checked, under half of the loss comes from unresolved V genes, and the rest has no known cause. Present in this sample are 20,000 to 25,000 clones, 72% of which were seen just once. About 0.6% of the sample lies in the top ten. The sequenced sample was CD4+ T cells from blood buffy coats. Every receptor here comes from a human donor in good health.

This rearrangement joins TRBV30 to TRBJ1-1, with D perhaps matching TRBD1 (5 bases). From germline, CDR1 is GTSNPN and CDR2 SVGIG (reference sequence). Trimming pared 5 bases from V and 3 bases from J, leaving 10 bases between. The CDR3 consists of 12 residues. The CDR3 DNA sequence: TGTGCCTGGCGGGGGATCTACACTGAAGCTTTCTTT. It encodes CAWRGIYTEAFF.

The chain recombines TRBV18 with TRBJ2-7, with 8 bases lining up with TRBD1. Germline CDR1 reads KGHSH; CDR2 reads LQKENI. The CDR3 contains 15 residues. V dropped 3 bases and J dropped 4; count of bases not matched to a gene: 8. CDR3 sequence (DNA): TGTGCCAGCTCACCGGACAGGGTGGGAATATACGAGCAGTACTTC. Encoded protein: CASSPDRVGIYEQYF. Full variable domain (missing parts from reference TRBV18 and TRBJ2-7): NAGVMQNPRHLVRRRGQEARLRCSPMKGHSHVYWYRQLPEEGLKFMVYLQKENIIDESGMPKERFSAEFPKEGPSILRIQQVVRGDSAAYFCASSPDRVGIYEQYFGPGTRLTVT.

The chain combines TRBV5-4 with TRBJ2-2; D is unresolved. This CDR3 is 14 amino acids long. CDR1 is SGHNT and CDR2 is YYREEE in the germline V gene (reference sequence). Trimming stripped 1 base from V and 0 bases from J, with 4 bases between. This CDR3 is CASSLQANTGELFF. In nucleotides, the CDR3 is TGTGCCAGCAGCTTGCAAGCGAACACCGGGGAGCTGTTTTTT.

V usage is TRBV7-9 and J usage is TRBJ1-1; D unresolved. Germline V gives CDR1 SEHNR, CDR2 FQNEAQ (reference sequence). V was clipped by 5 bases and J by 0 bases, with 7 bases between them. The CDR3 runs to 13 residues. This CDR3 reads CASSVSLNTEAFF. In DNA, the CDR3 is TGTGCCAGCAGCGTGAGTTTGAACACTGAAGCTTTCTTT. Complete variable domain (other parts from reference TRBV7-9 and TRBJ1-1): DTGVSQNPRHKITKRGQNVTFRCDPISEHNRLYWYRQTLGQGPEFLTYFQNEAQLEKSRLLSDRFSAERPKGSFSTLEIQRTEQGDSAMYLCASSVSLNTEAFFGQGTRLTVV.

V is TRBV5-8 and J is TRBJ1-2; D is unclear. Trimming shortened V by 4 bases and J by 0 bases, and 19 bases separated the two germline ends. This CDR3 is built from 17 residues. Per the germline V gene, CDR1 is SGHTS and CDR2 is YDEGEE. The chain's CDR3 is CASSMVEQEEANYGYTF. CDR3 DNA: TGTGCCAGCAGCATGGTAGAGCAGGAAGAAGCTAACTATGGCTACACCTTC.

V is TRBV23-1 and J is TRBJ2-7; D is ambiguous. TRBV23-1 is identified as an open reading frame with a role that is uncertain. Trimming took off 0 bases at V and 2 bases at J, with 5 bases between the two ends. The CDR3 runs 13 residues. This chain's CDR3 is CASSQSITYEQYF. In DNA, the CDR3 is TGCGCCAGCAGTCAATCGATAACCTACGAGCAGTACTTC.

The V call is TRBV4-2, the J call TRBJ2-5, with 10 bases fitting TRBD2. Germline trimming cut 4 bases from V and 5 bases from J; bases unmatched to any gene: 7. CDR3 size: 15 residues. Looked up from germline, CDR1 is LGHNA and CDR2 is YNFKEQ. CDR3 nucleotides: TGTGCCAGCAGCCCGTTTTCTAGCGGGGGCGAGACCCAGTACTTC. It encodes CASSPFSSGGETQYF.

The V gene is TRBV18, the J gene TRBJ1-1, with 8 bases matching TRBD1. Germline CDR1 reads KGHSH; CDR2 reads LQKENI. V lost 8 bases and J lost 9; bases outside the gene matches: 14. The CDR3 loop spans 14 amino acids. CDR3 in amino acids: CASLQKDRGGKAFF. The DNA for the CDR3 is TGTGCCAGCCTTCAAAAAGACAGGGGCGGTAAAGCTTTCTTT.

This chain uses TRBV11-2 with TRBJ1-1; possibly TRBD1 for D (6 bases). Germline CDR1 and CDR2: SGHAT and FQNNGV. V was clipped by 1 base and J by 4 bases, with 22 bases between them. This CDR3 spans 18 amino acids. The DNA for the CDR3 is TGTGCCAGCAGCTTAGCCATGGTCTGGGGAGGGGGAAGCACTGAAGCTTTCTTT. It translates to CASSLAMVWGGGSTEAFF.

This clone was seen a few times. The chain recombines TRBV5-1 with TRBJ2-7; a weak D match, TRBD1 (5 bases). Looked up from germline, CDR1 is SGHRS and CDR2 is YFSETQ. CDR3 size: 13 residues. V was pared by 2 bases and J by 5 bases, with 11 bases between. CDR3: CASSLDSSHEQYF. In DNA form, the CDR3 reads TGCGCCAGCAGCTTAGACAGTTCCCACGAGCAGTACTTC.

The chain joins TRBV29-1 to TRBJ2-2; no clear D. Germline V gives CDR1 SQVTM, CDR2 ANQGSEA. Trimming took 1 base from V and 7 from J, leaving 4 bases between them. The CDR3 spans 11 residues. CDR3 DNA: TGCAGCGTTGAAGGACGCGGGGAGCTGTTTTTT. Translation: CSVEGRGELFF.

The rearrangement links TRBV28 to TRBJ1-4; D call uncertain. Trimming removed 4 bases at V and 2 bases at J, with 11 bases between. The CDR3 runs 15 residues. Germline V gene sequence: CDR1 MDHEN, CDR2 SYDVKM. CDR3 nucleotide sequence: TGTGCCAGCAGTTCAAGACGGGCGACTAATGAAAAACTGTTTTTT. Its translation is CASSSRRATNEKLFF.

The rearrangement uses TRBV18 and TRBJ1-5; 8 bases are shared with TRBD1. J gave up 6 bases and V 5 bases, and 9 bases lay outside the gene matches. CDR3 length: 15 residues. The germline V gene has CDR1 KGHSH and CDR2 LQKENI. The CDR3 loop is CASSKTGGAGQPQHF. The CDR3 DNA is TGTGCCAGCTCAAAAACAGGGGGAGCGGGTCAGCCCCAGCATTTT.

This sequence joins TRBV25-1 and TRBJ2-1; 7 bases line up with TRBD1. CDR1 is MGHDK and CDR2 is SYGVNS in the germline V gene. V lost 7 bases to trimming and J lost 9 bases; unmatched junction nucleotides: 9. CDR3 size: 13 residues. CDR3 residues: CASIRDSDTEQFF. The DNA of the CDR3 is TGTGCCAGCATAAGGGACAGTGACACTGAGCAGTTCTTC.

The chain has TRBV25-1 and TRBJ2-7, with D unresolved. The ends were cut back, 5 bases at V and 2 bases at J, with 7 bases in the middle. There are 12 residues in the CDR3. CDR1 is MGHDK and CDR2 is SYGVNS in the germline V gene. DNA for the CDR3: TGTGCCAGCAGTCAGGATGCCTACGAGCAGTACTTC. It codes for CASSQDAYEQYF.

The V gene is TRBV2, the J gene TRBJ1-1, with D possibly matching TRBD1 (5 bases). V was clipped by 6 bases and J by 5 bases, with 13 bases between them. The CDR3 has 13 amino acids. CDR1 and CDR2 from the germline V gene are SNHLY and FYNNEI. CDR3 DNA sequence: TGTGCCAGCAGGCGGACGGGGGGGACTGAAGCTTTCTTT. Translated, it gives CASRRTGGTEAFF.

The rearrangement links TRBV15 to TRBJ2-3; D remains ambiguous. CDR3 length equals 14 residues. V dropped 0 bases and J dropped 5 bases, with 9 bases sitting between them. Germline V lookup: CDR1 LNHNV, CDR2 YYDKDF (reference sequence). The CDR3 sequence: CATSRDLGIDTQYF. In nucleotides, the CDR3 is TGTGCCACCAGCAGAGACCTGGGGATAGATACGCAGTATTTT.

The chain is built from TRBV7-8 and TRBJ1-5; possible D gene TRBD1, 6 bases. The ends were cut back, 0 bases at V and 4 bases at J, with 10 bases in the middle. From germline, CDR1 is SGHVS and CDR2 FQNEAQ. The CDR3 sequence is 15 residues long. CDR3: CASSLAGAGNQPQHF. Written as DNA, the CDR3 is TGTGCCAGCAGCTTAGCGGGGGCAGGGAATCAGCCCCAGCATTTT.

The rearrangement uses TRBV7-2 and TRBJ1-2; the D is unclear. The CDR3 is 15 amino acids. V lost 1 base to trimming and J lost 5 bases, with 14 bases between them. Germline CDR1 and CDR2: SGHTA and FQGNSA. CDR3 amino acids: CASSLGRDRGYGYTF. CDR3 bases: TGTGCCAGCAGCTTAGGGAGGGATAGAGGTTATGGCTACACCTTC.

A few counts support this clone. The chain is built from TRBV5-1 and TRBJ1-6; no reliable D call. The V end was cut by 0 bases, the J end by 5 bases, with 6 bases between. The length of the CDR3 is 14 residues. Germline lookup yields CDR1 SGHRS and CDR2 YFSETQ. CDR3 sequence reads: CASSLGQNNSPLHF. CDR3 DNA sequence: TGCGCCAGCAGCTTGGGTCAGAATAATTCACCCCTCCACTTT.

This clone was found a few times. The chain employs TRBV15 and TRBJ1-5; D perhaps matches TRBD1 (6 bases). The CDR3 is 15 amino acids. Germline CDR1 is LNHNV and CDR2 is YYDKDF (reference sequence). Trimming removed 6 bases from V and 0 bases from J, with 12 bases in between. The chain's CDR3 is CATRAGHLSNQPQHF. CDR3 bases: TGTGCCACCAGGGCGGGACACCTTAGCAATCAGCCCCAGCATTTT.

This clone has only a few counts. V usage is TRBV28 and J usage is TRBJ1-6; no clear D. The CDR3 is made up of 13 amino acids. Germline CDR1 is MDHEN and CDR2 is SYDVKM. Trimming took off 6 bases at V and 10 bases at J, with 13 bases between the two ends. As DNA, the CDR3 is TGTGCCAGCAGCTCCGATAGGGTCTCACCCCTCCACTTT. This gives the protein CASSSDRVSPLHF.

The genes are TRBV25-1 and TRBJ1-5; 9 nucleotides align to TRBD1. Germline trimming cut 4 bases from V and 0 bases from J; bases unmatched to any gene: 7. The CDR3 totals 17 residues. Germline CDR1 MGHDK, CDR2 SYGVNS. CDR3 nucleotide sequence: TGTGCCAGCAGTGGCGGGACAGGGACTTATAGCAATCAGCCCCAGCATTTT. Translation gives CASSGGTGTYSNQPQHF.

This chain links TRBV10-1 with TRBJ2-5, with TRBD2 matching over 14 bases. In germline, CDR1 is WNHNN, CDR2 SYGVQD (reference sequence). The CDR3 runs to 16 residues. V lost 7 bases, J lost 2 bases, and 6 bases stayed unmatched. The CDR3 region has the DNA TGCGCCAGCACTGGGGGGACTAGCGGGGGACAAGAGACCCAGTACTTC. It codes for CASTGGTSGGQETQYF.

This clone came up a few times. V and J are TRBV27 and TRBJ2-1; TRBD2 matches at 13 bases. Losses at the gene ends were 6 bases for V and 9 bases for J; bases not matched to a gene: 8. CDR3 length: 15 amino acids. The germline V gene encodes CDR1 MNHEY and CDR2 SMNVEV (reference sequence). The CDR3 loop is CASRGTSGVGGEQFF. The CDR3 coding sequence is TGTGCCAGCAGGGGGACTAGCGGGGTTGGAGGTGAGCAGTTCTTC.

The gene calls are TRBV18 and TRBJ1-2; no clear D gene. The CDR3 is made up of 13 amino acids. The ends were cut back, 2 bases at V and 7 bases at J, with 11 bases in the middle. CDR1 is KGHSH, CDR2 LQKENI, per germline. The CDR3 DNA sequence: TGTGCCAGCTCACCAAATCCGATCTCTGGCTACACCTTC. It is translated as CASSPNPISGYTF.

The CDR3 sequence: CATSRETGGHYEQYF. CDR3 DNA: TGTGCCACCAGCAGAGAAACAGGGGGGCACTACGAGCAGTACTTC. V and J are TRBV15 and TRBJ2-7, with 8 bases aligning to TRBD1. The CDR3 totals 15 residues. Germline V gene data show CDR1 as LNHNV and CDR2 as YYDKDF (reference sequence). The ends lost 0 bases at V and 3 bases at J; junction bases unmatched: 4.

The rearrangement uses TRBV30 and TRBJ2-5, with D unresolved. The J call may be wrong; the DNA end is better matched by TRBJ2-7. CDR1 is GTSNPN and CDR2 is SVGIG in the germline V gene (reference sequence). The CDR3 runs to 13 residues. The CDR3: CAWWDRLGYEQYF. CDR3 nucleotide sequence: TGTGCCTGGTGGGATAGGCTCGGCTACGAGCAGTACTTC.

The chain is built from TRBV10-3 and TRBJ2-1; TRBD1 aligns across 8 bases. Germline CDR1 ENHRY, CDR2 SYGVKD. Trimming took 3 bases from V and 6 from J; bases not matched to a gene: 7. CDR3 size: 15 residues. The CDR3 DNA sequence: TGTGCCATCAGTGAACGTCAGGGGGCGTTCAATGAGCAGTTCTTC. Translation: CAISERQGAFNEQFF.